This T cell receptor (beta chain) was sequenced for a study of T cell responses to AZD1222 COVID-19 vaccine. Looking at the study overall: The study pooled second doses at about 4 or about 12 weeks.

Generated by immunoSEQ multiplex PCR, the TCRdb table keeps only in-frame clones and is missing some. This table has over 45,000 clones, 70% to 90% appearing once. A note on this clone: As yet, its antigen is unknown.

General observations from the study: Baseline antibody screening turned up just six or seven seropositive AZD1222 recipients. Targets within unmutated variant regions were reportedly found for nearly half of spike-specific TCRs.

Germline lookup yields CDR1 SNHLY and CDR2 FYNNEI. The CDR3 is made up of 14 amino acids. Trimming pared 6 bases from V and 1 base from J, leaving 10 bases between. The receptor comes from an adult in good health. The V call is TRBV2, the J call TRBJ1-5, with D unresolved. Sequencing was performed on peripheral blood, taken on day 0 of AZD1222 vaccination. CDR3 DNA: TGTGCCAGCAGCCTGGAAAACAGCAATCAGCCCCAGCATTTT. It translates to CASSLENSNQPQHF. The variable domain in full, with the rest retrieved from reference TRBV2 and TRBJ1-5, is EPEVTQTPSHQVTQMGQEVILRCVPISNHLYFYWYRQILGQKVEFLVSFYNNEISEKSEIFDDQFSVERPDGSNFTLKIRSTKLEDSAMYFCASSLENSNQPQHFGDGTRLSIL.